The 20 T cell receptor beta chains below come from one sample, sequenced in a study of shared clonotypes between healthy human individuals. Only CD45RO-negative cells positively selected for CCR7 counted as naive CD8 cells, so terminally differentiated effector memory CD45RA+ cells were excluded. Produced via immunoSEQ multiplex PCR; TCRdb's table is partial and in-frame only. Of hundreds of thousands of clones listed, around 96% are singletons. Specimen: naive CD8+ T cells sorted from blood. The receptors come from a woman aged 25 to 39 in good health.

Concerning this clone: The sample holds other DNA sequences that translate to the same CDR3. V gene TRBV7-9 combines with J gene TRBJ1-1; TRBD1 might be the D (5 bases). Germline V gives CDR1 SEHNR, CDR2 FQNEAQ (reference sequence). This CDR3 region has 14 residues. Trimming took off 1 base at V and 1 base at J, with 7 bases between the two ends. The chain's CDR3 is CASSLGGENTEAFF. The CDR3 DNA sequence: TGTGCCAGCAGCTTAGGGGGGGAGAACACTGAAGCTTTCTTT. The complete variable domain, with remaining parts taken from reference TRBV7-9 and TRBJ1-1, reads DTGVSQNPRHKITKRGQNVTFRCDPISEHNRLYWYRQTLGQGPEFLTYFQNEAQLEKSRLLSDRFSAERPKGSFSTLEIQRTEQGDSAMYLCASSLGGENTEAFFGQGTRLTVV.

The chain recombines TRBV6-5 with TRBJ1-2, with D maybe TRBD1 (5 bases). CDR3 length: 15 amino acids. CDR1 is MNHEY and CDR2 is SVGAGI in the germline V gene. Trimming pared 2 bases from V and 5 bases from J, leaving 15 bases between. CDR3 loop: CASSYGGDGVYGYTF. CDR3 nucleotide sequence: TGTGCCAGCAGTTACGGGGGTGACGGGGTGTATGGCTACACCTTC.

This clone was found once. The CDR3 coding sequence is TGTGCCAGCAGCTTACGACTCGCCAATGAGCAGTTCTTC. Translating it yields CASSLRLANEQFF. The rearrangement links TRBV7-6 to TRBJ2-1; D ambiguous. The V end was cut by 2 bases, the J end by 6 bases, with 8 bases between. CDR3 size: 13 residues. Germline V lookup: CDR1 SGHVS, CDR2 FNYEAQ.

The V gene is TRBV5-6, the J gene TRBJ2-5; D may correspond to TRBD1 or TRBD2 (5 bases each). The length of the CDR3 is 14 residues. Trimming pared 3 bases from V and 5 bases from J, leaving 14 bases between. CDR1 and CDR2 (germline): SGHDT, YYEEEE. CDR3 sequence reads: CASSYGTTRETQYF. In DNA form, the CDR3 reads TGTGCCAGCAGCTACGGGACCACAAGGGAGACCCAGTACTTC.

The rearrangement joins TRBV4-2 to TRBJ1-2; D is possibly TRBD1 (6 bases). The V gene lost 1 base and the J gene lost 1 base, with 25 bases spanning the gap. The germline CDR1 and CDR2 sequences are LGHNA and YNFKEQ. The CDR3 spans 20 residues. The CDR3 here is CASSQVFKLGGQKINYGYTF. The CDR3 bases are TGTGCCAGCAGCCAAGTCTTTAAATTAGGCGGACAGAAGATTAACTATGGCTACACCTTC.

This chain connects TRBV6-1 to TRBJ1-1; D unclear. Germline values: CDR1 MNHNS, CDR2 SASEGT. CDR3 size: 13 residues. The ends were cut back, 3 bases at V and 8 bases at J, with 13 bases in the middle. Written as DNA, the CDR3 is TGTGCCAGCAGTGATGCTTCGGCAACCGAAGCTTTCTTT. It specifies CASSDASATEAFF.

This clone was counted a single time. Other DNA sequences in the same sample also yield this CDR3. The chain recombines TRBV27 with TRBJ2-1, with TRBD1 identical over 11 bases. The CDR3 runs to 14 residues. V dropped 4 bases and J dropped 7; count of bases not matched to a gene: 3. The germline V gene encodes CDR1 MNHEY and CDR2 SMNVEV (reference sequence). This CDR3 reads CASSSGTGGNEQFF. In DNA form, the CDR3 reads TGTGCCAGCAGTTCAGGGACAGGGGGGAATGAGCAGTTCTTC.

V and J are TRBV28 and TRBJ1-5; D is possibly TRBD1 (5 bases). Germline CDR1 reads MDHEN; CDR2 reads SYDVKM. Trimming shortened V by 0 bases and J by 5 bases, and 14 bases separated the two germline ends. This CDR3 is built from 16 residues. DNA of the CDR3: TGTGCCAGCAGTTTATGGGGGCGAGGTGAAGATCAGCCCCAGCATTTT. Its translation: CASSLWGRGEDQPQHF.

The V gene is TRBV9, the J gene TRBJ2-1; 8 bases line up with TRBD2. Germline CDR1 is SGDLS and CDR2 is YYNGEE. The CDR3 sequence is 14 residues long. Trimming took 7 bases from V and 3 from J; bases not matched to a gene: 6. The DNA of the CDR3 is TGTGCCAGCGGCTCAGCGGGAGTCTACAATGAGCAGTTCTTC. This gives the protein CASGSAGVYNEQFF.

The CDR3 sequence: CASSIGTSGSFYEQYF. The CDR3 DNA is TGTGCCAGCAGTATAGGGACTAGCGGGAGTTTTTACGAGCAGTACTTC. The chain is built from TRBV27 and TRBJ2-7, with 14 bases identical to TRBD2. Germline values: CDR1 MNHEY, CDR2 SMNVEV (reference sequence). J gave up 4 bases and V 5 bases, and 7 bases lay outside the gene matches. The CDR3 spans 16 residues.

The chain is built from TRBV5-6 and TRBJ2-1; 7 bases are shared with TRBD1. CDR3 size: 16 residues. The germline gives CDR1 SGHDT, CDR2 YYEEEE. V shed 1 base, J shed 7 bases, and the junction held 11 bases outside the gene matches. CDR3 sequence: CASSLFAGGKRNEQFF. The CDR3 nucleotides are TGTGCCAGCAGCTTGTTCGCAGGGGGTAAACGAAATGAGCAGTTCTTC.

V usage is TRBV9 and J usage is TRBJ2-1; no firm D call. CDR3 length equals 14 residues. Germline-derived CDR1 and CDR2 are SGDLS and YYNGEE. V lost 9 bases to trimming and J lost 1 base, with 14 bases between them. In DNA, the CDR3 is TGTGCCACGGCCCCAGGAGAGTCCTACAATGAGCAGTTCTTC. Residues: CATAPGESYNEQFF.

The V call is TRBV6-5, the J call TRBJ2-1; D gene uncertain. CDR1 and CDR2 from the germline V gene are MNHEY and SVGAGI. CDR3 length equals 13 residues. V dropped 4 bases and J dropped 7 bases, with 11 bases sitting between them. The CDR3 nucleotides read TGTGCCAGCAGTTTCCAGCTCGCTAATGAGCAGTTCTTC. Residues: CASSFQLANEQFF.

The rearrangement joins TRBV29-1 to TRBJ1-5; D unresolved. The CDR3 is 10 residues long. The germline V gene has CDR1 SQVTM and CDR2 ANQGSEA. Trimming took 7 bases from V and 5 from J, leaving 6 bases between them. CDR3 sequence reads: CSAQDQPQHF. For the CDR3, the DNA is TGCAGCGCCCAGGATCAGCCCCAGCATTTT.

The chain couples TRBV13 to TRBJ1-1; D gene uncertain. The V end was cut by 6 bases, the J end by 1 base, with 9 bases between. The CDR3 contains 13 residues. Germline CDR1 reads PRHDT; CDR2 reads FYEKMQ (reference sequence). Here the CDR3 DNA reads TGTGCCAGCAGGGTTGAGAAGAACACTGAAGCTTTCTTT. Its protein is CASRVEKNTEAFF.

The CDR3 here is CASSFPAGEAFF. CDR3 nucleotide sequence: TGTGCCAGCAGTTTTCCGGCGGGTGAAGCTTTCTTT. The chain links TRBV27 to TRBJ1-1; D not certain. V lost 3 bases and J 7 bases, leaving 9 bases between the germline ends. Germline V gene sequence: CDR1 MNHEY, CDR2 SMNVEV (reference sequence). This CDR3 is 12 amino acids long.

This chain links TRBV5-1 with TRBJ2-7, with D possibly TRBD1 on 7 matching bases. This CDR3 contains 14 residues. Germline V gene data show CDR1 as SGHRS and CDR2 as YFSETQ. V lost 4 bases to trimming and J lost 2 bases, with 13 bases between them. This CDR3 reads CASSPGDSPYEQYF. The CDR3 region has the DNA TGCGCCAGCAGCCCGGGGGACAGCCCCTACGAGCAGTACTTC.

The chain is built from TRBV9 and TRBJ2-1, with D possibly being TRBD1 (6 bases). This CDR3 contains 15 residues. The V end was cut by 0 bases, the J end by 1 base, with 8 bases between. CDR1 and CDR2 from the germline V gene are SGDLS and YYNGEE. CDR3 sequence (DNA): TGTGCCAGCAGCGTAGAGACAGGTTCCTACAATGAGCAGTTCTTC. Protein product: CASSVETGSYNEQFF.

The chain links TRBV4-1 to TRBJ1-5; D gene uncertain. Trimming removed 4 bases from V and 5 bases from J, with 18 bases in between. Germline CDR1 and CDR2: MGHRA and YSYEKL. The CDR3 covers 16 residues. CDR3 sequence reads: CASSPLSEGRDQPQHF. In DNA form, the CDR3 reads TGCGCCAGCAGCCCCCTGTCCGAGGGAAGGGATCAGCCCCAGCATTTT.

J is TRBJ2-5 and V is TRBV5-4, with a possible D match to TRBD2 (6 bases). Germline lookup yields CDR1 SGHNT and CDR2 YYREEE (reference sequence). The CDR3 contains 13 residues. V gave up 4 bases and J gave up 3 bases, with 10 bases separating them. The CDR3 is CASSTGEEETQYF. The CDR3 region has the DNA TGTGCCAGCAGCACGGGAGAGGAAGAGACCCAGTACTTC.